The rows below give T cell receptor beta chains drawn from one sample of a study of regulatory T cells in long-lasting Graves disease. TCRdb analysed the multiplex PCR reads with MiXCR anew, one entry per CDR3 protein. The sample includes approximately 350,000 distinct CDR3 sequences, over 15% of them seen just once. The sample was also reused in another study, on T cells in Graves' hyperthyroidism and ophthalmopathy.

The sample here was peripheral blood mononuclear cells (PBMCs), taken at new diagnosis, from a patient treated with antithyroid drugs. The receptor source for this set is a man aged 35 to 55 with Graves disease. CDR3s include the opening cysteine and the closing phenylalanine or tryptophan. Each record gives: J gene, D gene, V gene, clone size, CDR3 protein, CDR3 DNA. D genes are given only for firm matches. Some rows mark clone size as missing; the rest say once, few, many or name a class of expanded clone.

J gene: TRBJ2-3
D gene: -
V gene: TRBV7-3
clone size: many
CDR3 protein: CASQVGRGGGTDTQYF
CDR3 DNA: TGTGCCAGCCAAGTTGGTAGGGGCGGGGGCACAGATACGCAGTATTTT

J gene: TRBJ2-7
D gene: -
V gene: TRBV27
clone size: -
CDR3 protein: CASRGRDSYEQYF
CDR3 DNA: TGTGCCAGCAGAGGAAGAGACTCCTACGAGCAGTACTTC

J gene: TRBJ2-3
D gene: -
V gene: TRBV2
clone size: many
CDR3 protein: CASSDPDTQYF
CDR3 DNA: TGTGCCAGCAGTGACCCAGATACGCAGTATTTT

J gene: TRBJ1-1
D gene: TRBD1
V gene: TRBV7-9
clone size: few
CDR3 protein: CASSSQGAPEAFF
CDR3 DNA: TGTGCCAGCAGCTCACAGGGGGCCCCTGAAGCTTTCTTT

J gene: TRBJ2-7
D gene: -
V gene: TRBV20-1
clone size: many
CDR3 protein: CSAPIFGGRYEQYF
CDR3 DNA: TGCAGTGCTCCTATCTTTGGGGGCCGCTACGAGCAGTACTTC

J gene: TRBJ2-3
D gene: -
V gene: TRBV29-1
clone size: -
CDR3 protein: CSVRGHNTDTQYF
CDR3 DNA: TGCAGCGTTAGGGGACACAACACAGATACGCAGTATTTT

J gene: TRBJ2-1
D gene: -
V gene: TRBV24-1
clone size: -
CDR3 protein: CATSGGDEQFF
CDR3 DNA: TGTGCCACCAGTGGCGGGGATGAGCAGTTCTTC

J gene: TRBJ2-5
D gene: -
V gene: TRBV27
clone size: many
CDR3 protein: CASRSGDGETQYF
CDR3 DNA: TGTGCCAGCAGATCTGGGGATGGGGAGACCCAGTACTTC

J gene: TRBJ2-1
D gene: -
V gene: TRBV11-2
clone size: many
CDR3 protein: CASSLGGVSYNEQFF
CDR3 DNA: TGTGCCAGCAGCTTAGGCGGGGTATCCTACAATGAGCAGTTCTTC

J gene: TRBJ1-4
D gene: -
V gene: TRBV19
clone size: -
CDR3 protein: CASRRSNEKLFF
CDR3 DNA: TGTGCCAGTAGGAGGAGTAATGAAAAACTGTTTTTT

J gene: TRBJ2-7
D gene: -
V gene: TRBV11-2
clone size: -
CDR3 protein: CASSLDRAFSEQYF
CDR3 DNA: TGTGCCAGCAGCTTAGATAGGGCTTTTTCCGAGCAGTACTTC

J gene: TRBJ2-3
D gene: -
V gene: TRBV20-1
clone size: many
CDR3 protein: CSAPLLASDTQYF
CDR3 DNA: TGCAGTGCTCCTTTACTAGCATCAGATACGCAGTATTTT

J gene: TRBJ2-1
D gene: TRBD2
V gene: TRBV7-8
clone size: many
CDR3 protein: CASSPRTSGVSEQFF
CDR3 DNA: TGTGCCAGCAGCCCCCGGACTAGCGGGGTGTCTGAGCAGTTCTTC

J gene: TRBJ2-3
D gene: -
V gene: TRBV7-2
clone size: many
CDR3 protein: CASSSTTTDTQYF
CDR3 DNA: TGTGCCAGCAGCTCCACCACCACAGATACGCAGTATTTT

J gene: TRBJ1-1
D gene: -
V gene: TRBV2
clone size: many
CDR3 protein: CASSQRGQATEAFF
CDR3 DNA: TGTGCCAGCAGCCAGCGAGGCCAGGCCACTGAAGCTTTCTTT

J gene: TRBJ2-7
D gene: -
V gene: TRBV6-1
clone size: many
CDR3 protein: CASSSFSRASYEQYF
CDR3 DNA: TGTGCCAGCAGCTCATTTTCACGGGCCTCCTACGAGCAGTACTTC

J gene: TRBJ2-3
D gene: TRBD1
V gene: TRBV11-2
clone size: many
CDR3 protein: CASSFPPGQGKDTQYF
CDR3 DNA: TGTGCCAGCAGCTTTCCGCCGGGACAGGGGAAAGATACGCAGTATTTT

J gene: TRBJ1-1
D gene: -
V gene: TRBV12-3/TRBV12-4
clone size: once
CDR3 protein: CSSTLRGGAFF
CDR3 DNA: TGTTCCAGCACCCTAAGGGGGGGAGCTTTCTTT

J gene: TRBJ1-2
D gene: TRBD1
V gene: TRBV2
clone size: few
CDR3 protein: CASSEGQGSVTYGYTF
CDR3 DNA: TGTGCCAGCAGTGAAGGACAGGGGTCTGTTACCTATGGCTACACCTTC

J gene: TRBJ2-1
D gene: TRBD2
V gene: TRBV27
clone size: many
CDR3 protein: CASSFLAGGYNEQFF
CDR3 DNA: TGTGCCAGCAGTTTCCTAGCGGGGGGCTACAATGAGCAGTTCTTC

J gene: TRBJ2-5
D gene: TRBD2
V gene: TRBV7-3
clone size: -
CDR3 protein: CASSPGAGRTSGETQYF
CDR3 DNA: TGTGCCAGCAGCCCCGGGGCAGGGAGGACTAGCGGTGAGACCCAGTACTTC

J gene: TRBJ2-7
D gene: -
V gene: TRBV30
clone size: many
CDR3 protein: CAWRPHGAAYEQYF
CDR3 DNA: TGTGCCTGGAGGCCTCACGGGGCGGCCTACGAGCAGTACTTC

J gene: TRBJ1-4
D gene: -
V gene: TRBV28
clone size: few
CDR3 protein: CASIGGRGNEKLFF
CDR3 DNA: TGTGCCAGCATTGGGGGCAGGGGAAATGAAAAACTGTTTTTT

J gene: TRBJ2-1
D gene: TRBD2
V gene: TRBV6-1
clone size: many
CDR3 protein: CASKLAGGPHEQFF
CDR3 DNA: TGTGCCAGTAAACTAGCGGGGGGGCCCCATGAGCAGTTCTTC

J gene: TRBJ1-1
D gene: -
V gene: TRBV12-3/TRBV12-4
clone size: many
CDR3 protein: CTSSLESQGEAFF
CDR3 DNA: TGTACCAGCAGTTTAGAATCCCAAGGTGAAGCTTTCTTT

J gene: TRBJ1-2
D gene: -
V gene: TRBV29-1
clone size: few
CDR3 protein: CSVDNRPANYGYTF
CDR3 DNA: TGCAGCGTTGACAACAGGCCCGCTAACTATGGCTACACCTTC

J gene: TRBJ2-2
D gene: -
V gene: TRBV12-3/TRBV12-4
clone size: -
CDR3 protein: CASSLRRGELFF
CDR3 DNA: TGTGCCAGCAGTTTAAGGAGGGGTGAGCTGTTTTTT

J gene: TRBJ2-3
D gene: -
V gene: TRBV15
clone size: many
CDR3 protein: CATSNPHVPGLSTDTQYF
CDR3 DNA: TGTGCCACCAGCAACCCTCATGTTCCGGGGCTAAGCACAGATACGCAGTATTTT

J gene: TRBJ2-5
D gene: -
V gene: TRBV12-3/TRBV12-4
clone size: few
CDR3 protein: CASSRDLAGETQYF
CDR3 DNA: TGTGCCAGCAGTCGGGACTTGGCCGGGGAGACCCAGTACTTC